Each of the 18 T cell receptor beta chains below was sequenced from the same sample in a study of blood T cell repertoires in COVID-19 (dated by TCRdb to 2020 to 2021). The receptor library was made with the immunoSEQ multiplex PCR assay. Drawn from immuneACCESS, this table holds only the in-frame rearrangements with V and J called that TCRdb kept. Clones are partly lost; checked studies trace under half to an unresolved V gene and leave the rest unexplained. Recorded for this sample are about 200,000 clones; approximately 86% of them occurred a single time. Roughly 3.8% of the sample lies in the top ten. The specimen was PBMCs or T cells enriched from blood (not recorded which). These receptors were taken from a woman aged 40-49 years with acute COVID-19.

This chain joins TRBV19 and TRBJ2-5, with TRBD2 matching over 13 bases. This CDR3 spans 14 amino acids. V dropped 7 bases and J dropped 6; count of bases not matched to a gene: 5. Germline V gene data show CDR1 as LNHDA and CDR2 as SQIVND (reference sequence). CDR3 residues: CASKPGLAGKTQYF. The CDR3 nucleotides are TGTGCCAGTAAACCGGGACTAGCGGGAAAGACCCAGTACTTC.

The V gene is TRBV5-1, the J gene TRBJ1-1, with D maybe TRBD1 (5 bases). The germline V and J ends were trimmed by 4 bases and 3 bases, with 13 bases remaining between them. This CDR3 region has 14 residues. In germline, CDR1 is SGHRS, CDR2 YFSETQ. CDR3: CASSPGRGDTEAFF. The CDR3 bases are TGCGCCAGCAGCCCCGGACGGGGGGACACTGAAGCTTTCTTT.

The V call is TRBV18, the J call TRBJ2-1; D is ambiguous. Trimming shortened V by 4 bases and J by 0 bases, and 10 bases separated the two germline ends. Germline V gene lookup returns CDR1 KGHSH and CDR2 LQKENI. This CDR3 is built from 15 residues. CDR3 protein: CASSLQVSSYNEQFF. In DNA form, the CDR3 reads TGTGCCAGCTCACTTCAGGTTAGCTCCTACAATGAGCAGTTCTTC.

This chain joins TRBV28 and TRBJ1-5, with TRBD1 matching over 7 bases. Per the germline V gene, CDR1 is MDHEN and CDR2 is SYDVKM. The CDR3 totals 17 residues. The junction had 10 bases not matched to a gene; V was cut back by 3 bases and J by 2 bases. For the CDR3, the DNA is TGTGCCAGCAGTTTCAACCGAGGACAGGTACGCAATCAGCCCCAGCATTTT. It encodes CASSFNRGQVRNQPQHF.

This chain uses TRBV29-1 with TRBJ1-2; TRBD1 agrees at 9 bases. The CDR3 covers 16 residues. Germline-derived CDR1 and CDR2 are SQVTM and ANQGSEA. With 2 bases clipped from V and 3 bases from J, the junction kept 10 bases outside the gene matches. CDR3 loop: CSVEPTVTGGHYGYTF. The CDR3 nucleotides are TGCAGCGTTGAACCAACCGTTACAGGGGGCCACTATGGCTACACCTTC. The variable domain in full, completed from reference TRBV29-1 and TRBJ1-2, reads SAVISQKPSRDICQRGTSLTIQCQVDSQVTMMFWYRQQPGQSLTLIATANQGSEATYESGFVIDKFPISRPNLTFSTLTVSNMSPEDSSIYLCSVEPTVTGGHYGYTFGSGTRLTVV.

The CDR3 region has the DNA TGTGCCAGCAGTGAACGACAGGGGGCCCGAAGCACAGATACGCAGTATTTT. This sequence encodes CASSERQGARSTDTQYF. This chain links TRBV6-1 with TRBJ2-3; 10 bases line up with TRBD1. The CDR3 contains 17 residues. Germline-derived CDR1 and CDR2 are MNHNS and SASEGT. Trimming at V came to 2 bases and at J to 0 bases, leaving 5 bases not matched to a gene.

This clone was seen a single time. This rearrangement joins TRBV27 to TRBJ2-2, with D possibly matching TRBD1 (5 bases). V gave up 6 bases and J gave up 0 bases, with 14 bases separating them. In germline, CDR1 is MNHEY, CDR2 SMNVEV (reference sequence). The CDR3 has 16 amino acids. In nucleotides, the CDR3 is TGTGCCAGCAGAGAAAACAGGATATCGAACACCGGGGAGCTGTTTTTT. Translating gives CASRENRISNTGELFF.

This rearrangement joins TRBV11-2 to TRBJ2-5; 9 nucleotides align to TRBD1. The V gene's germline CDR1 is SGHAT and CDR2 FQNNGV. V dropped 5 bases and J dropped 3; count of bases not matched to a gene: 7. The CDR3 is made up of 15 amino acids. The CDR3 coding sequence is TGTGCCAGCAGCCCAGGGGGGACAGGGAAAGAGACCCAGTACTTC. Translation: CASSPGGTGKETQYF.

The chain combines TRBV9 with TRBJ1-2, with D perhaps matching TRBD1 (5 bases). V lost 3 bases to trimming and J lost 1 base, with 7 bases between them. The CDR3 sequence is 13 residues long. Germline-derived CDR1 and CDR2 are SGDLS and YYNGEE. CDR3 in amino acids: CASSAGGNYGYTF. CDR3 in DNA: TGTGCCAGCAGCGCGGGGGGTAACTATGGCTACACCTTC.

This clone was detected once. The CDR3 nucleotides read TGTGCCAGCAGCCAGACCCCTGTCGGGAAGAACACCGGGGAGCTGTTTTTT. Encoded protein: CASSQTPVGKNTGELFF. The chain uses TRBV3-1 (or the pseudogene TRBV3-2) and TRBJ2-2; maybe TRBD2 (5 bases). CDR3 size: 17 residues. Germline assignment: CDR1 LGHDT and CDR2 YNNKEL (reference sequence). V was pared by 3 bases and J by 1 base, with 15 bases between.

This clone appeared once. The V call is TRBV11-2, the J call TRBJ1-5; D gene uncertain. V was trimmed by 1 base and J by 3 bases, leaving 10 bases between them. The CDR3 sequence is 15 residues long. Germline-derived CDR1 and CDR2 are SGHAT and FQNNGV. CDR3 in amino acids: CASSLGAGNNQPQHF. The CDR3 DNA follows: TGTGCCAGCAGCTTAGGGGCAGGAAACAATCAGCCCCAGCATTTT.

This chain uses TRBV25-1 with TRBJ1-2; TRBD1 agrees at 8 bases. Trimming at V came to 9 bases and at J to 4 bases, leaving 10 bases not matched to a gene. CDR1 MGHDK and CDR2 SYGVNS come from the germline V gene. This CDR3 is 14 amino acids long. The CDR3 DNA reads TGTGCCAGAGCCCTTTCAGGGGGCATCTATGGCTACACCTTC. The encoded protein is CARALSGGIYGYTF.

Written as DNA, the CDR3 is TGTGCCAGCAGCTTAAATCCGAGCCTAGCGGGAGACGAGACCCAGTACTTC. It encodes CASSLNPSLAGDETQYF. The chain links TRBV7-3 to TRBJ2-5; 10 nucleotides match TRBD2. Germline V lookup: CDR1 SGHTA, CDR2 FQGTGA. CDR3 size: 17 residues. V shed 1 base and J 5 bases; nucleotides not matched to a gene: 10.

The chain carries TRBV6-5 and TRBJ1-6; possibly TRBD1 for D (5 bases). The germline gives CDR1 MNHEY, CDR2 SVGAGI. The CDR3 extends over 15 amino acids. Trimming took off 8 bases at V and 6 bases at J, with 17 bases between the two ends. The CDR3 bases are TGTGCCAGCGTGCAGGGTCCCTTCCCTAATTCACCCCTCCACTTT. Its translation is CASVQGPFPNSPLHF.

This chain connects TRBV24-1 to TRBJ2-7; D is perhaps TRBD2 (6 bases). The CDR3 is 15 amino acids. Trimming took 2 bases from V and 2 from J, leaving 12 bases between them. Germline V lookup: CDR1 KGHDR, CDR2 SFDVKD. CDR3 sequence (DNA): TGTGCCACCAGTGATTCTCGGGACTCTCCCTACGAGCAGTACTTC. Translating gives CATSDSRDSPYEQYF.

The chain has TRBV7-6 and TRBJ1-3; TRBD1 aligns across 7 bases. The V gene end was trimmed by 4 bases and the J gene end by 0 bases; junction bases not matched to a gene: 12. CDR1 and CDR2 from the germline V gene are SGHVS and FNYEAQ. This CDR3 region has 18 residues. The chain's CDR3 is CASSSYIPTGSSGNTIYF. The CDR3 DNA reads as TGTGCCAGCAGCTCTTATATCCCGACAGGGAGCTCTGGAAACACCATATATTTT.

CDR3 sequence: CASSVSGSSGNEQFF. DNA for the CDR3: TGTGCCAGCAGCGTTAGCGGGAGTTCAGGGAATGAGCAGTTCTTC. The genes are TRBV9 and TRBJ2-1, with 9 bases that match TRBD2. V shed 2 bases, J shed 7 bases, and the junction held 7 bases outside the gene matches. This CDR3 is built from 15 residues. Germline CDR1 SGDLS, CDR2 YYNGEE.

The rearrangement joins TRBV15 to TRBJ2-6, with 8 bases identical to TRBD1. The CDR3 has 19 amino acids. J gave up 0 bases and V 1 base, and 8 bases lay outside the gene matches. The germline CDR1 and CDR2 sequences are LNHNV and YYDKDF (reference sequence). The CDR3 coding sequence is TGTGCCACCAGCAGAGGGCCGGCAGGGGGCACCTCTGGGGCCAACGTCCTGACTTTC. Its translation: CATSRGPAGGTSGANVLTF.